These 28 T cell receptor beta chains were all obtained from the same sample, sequenced in a study of shared clonotypes between healthy human individuals. Profiled with immunoSEQ multiplex PCR; TCRdb holds only in-frame clones, not every one. The table records around 1.4 million clones, around 98.5% of them present only once. Specimen: naive CD4+ T cells sorted from blood. Subset defined: CD45RA+ positively selected. These receptor sequences come from a man aged 25 to 40 in good health.

This rearrangement joins TRBV5-4 to TRBJ2-7, with TRBD2 identical over 12 bases. CDR1 SGHNT and CDR2 YYREEE come from the germline V gene (reference sequence). There are 16 residues in the CDR3. Trimming at V came to 4 bases and at J to 7 bases, leaving 12 bases not matched to a gene. The CDR3 sequence: CASSPKGLAGNTEQYF. CDR3 nucleotide sequence: TGTGCCAGCAGCCCTAAGGGACTAGCGGGCAACACAGAGCAGTACTTC.

The chain is built from TRBV4-3 and TRBJ2-1, with TRBD1 matching 10 bases. V lost 0 bases and J lost 8; bases outside the gene matches: 7. The CDR3 contains 16 residues. Germline lookup yields CDR1 LGHNA and CDR2 YSLEER. The CDR3 nucleotides are TGCGCCAGCAGCCAAGATGTGGGACAGGGGACCGATGAGCAGTTCTTC. Amino acids: CASSQDVGQGTDEQFF.

The genes are TRBV9 and TRBJ1-2; unclear D gene. This CDR3 has 14 residues. Germline V gene data show CDR1 as SGDLS and CDR2 as YYNGEE. The ends were cut back, 4 bases at V and 2 bases at J, with 12 bases in the middle. The CDR3 loop reads CASSLRGQNYGYTF. In DNA, the CDR3 is TGTGCCAGCAGCCTCAGAGGGCAGAACTATGGCTACACCTTC.

This clone has only one observation. The CDR3 loop reads CASSESGRYNEQFF. The CDR3, as DNA: TGTGCCAGCAGTGAATCGGGACGGTACAATGAGCAGTTCTTC. The chain carries TRBV25-1 and TRBJ2-1; D tentatively reads TRBD1 or TRBD2 (5 bases each). CDR3 length equals 14 residues. The V end lost 1 base, the J end lost 4 bases, and 8 bases lay between the germline ends. The germline CDR1 and CDR2 sequences are MGHDK and SYGVNS.

The CDR3 sequence: CASSGRWTAVPGNQPQHF. In DNA, the CDR3 is TGTGCCAGTAGTGGGCGGTGGACCGCAGTCCCCGGCAATCAGCCCCAGCATTTT. The gene calls are TRBV19 and TRBJ1-5; no clear D gene. The V and J ends lost 5 bases and 2 bases respectively, with 22 bases between them. Per germline, CDR1 LNHDA and CDR2 SQIVND (reference sequence). The CDR3 is 18 amino acids.

The chain employs TRBV28 and TRBJ1-1, with D unclear. Trimming stripped 0 bases from V and 8 bases from J, with 7 bases between. The CDR3 is made up of 12 amino acids. Germline V lookup: CDR1 MDHEN, CDR2 SYDVKM. CDR3 nucleotide sequence: TGTGCCAGCAGTTTATGGATGATGGAAGCTTTCTTT. Amino acids: CASSLWMMEAFF.

The V and J genes are TRBV6-5 and TRBJ2-5, with TRBD2 as a possible D gene (5 bases). The CDR3 has 12 residues. V was cut by 6 bases and J by 10 bases, with 15 bases left in between. Germline V CDR1 and CDR2: MNHEY, SVGAGI. The CDR3 region is CASRRGFELQYF. The CDR3 DNA reads TGTGCCAGCAGACGGGGTTTTGAGCTCCAGTACTTC.

Here the CDR3 DNA reads TGTGCCAGCAGCTTGGCGGGACTAGCGGGCGAGACCCAGTACTTC. Its protein product is CASSLAGLAGETQYF. The chain has TRBV5-4 and TRBJ2-5; 12 nucleotides match TRBD2. V trimming: 0 bases; J trimming: 5 bases; junction bases outside the gene matches: 2. In germline, CDR1 is SGHNT, CDR2 YYREEE (reference sequence). The CDR3 covers 15 residues.

The chain carries TRBV5-6 and TRBJ1-4; D unclear. The V gene lost 4 bases and the J gene lost 4 bases, with 14 bases spanning the gap. Germline CDR1 reads SGHDT; CDR2 reads YYEEEE. The CDR3 extends over 15 amino acids. CDR3 in amino acids: CASSRRAKDNEKLFF. CDR3 coding DNA: TGTGCCAGCAGCCGGAGAGCGAAAGATAATGAAAAACTGTTTTTT.

The genes are TRBV5-1 and TRBJ1-1; TRBD1 is a possible D gene (5 bases). Germline CDR1 is SGHRS and CDR2 is YFSETQ. V shed 0 bases and J shed 1 base, with 13 bases lying between them. The CDR3 contains 16 residues. CDR3 loop: CASSLDQGRENTEAFF. Written as DNA, the CDR3 is TGCGCCAGCAGCTTGGATCAGGGAAGGGAGAACACTGAAGCTTTCTTT. Full variable domain (remainder filled in from reference TRBV5-1 and TRBJ1-1): KAGVTQTPRYLIKTRGQQVTLSCSPISGHRSVSWYQQTPGQGLQFLFEYFSETQRNKGNFPGRFSGRQFSNSRSEMNVSTLELGDSALYLCASSLDQGRENTEAFFGQGTRLTVV.

The chain has TRBV11-2 and TRBJ2-7, with TRBD1 identical over 7 bases. Germline assignment: CDR1 SGHAT and CDR2 FQNNGV. The ends lost 3 bases at V and 5 bases at J; junction bases unmatched: 7. The CDR3 contains 14 residues. CDR3 in amino acids: CASSLPRTGNEQYF. In DNA form, the CDR3 reads TGTGCCAGCAGCTTGCCCCGGACAGGCAACGAGCAGTACTTC. The entire variable domain, with the rest obtained from reference TRBV11-2 and TRBJ2-7, is as follows: EAGVAQSPRYKIIEKRQSVAFWCNPISGHATLYWYQQILGQGPKLLIQFQNNGVVDDSQLPKDRFSAERLKGVDSTLKIQPAKLEDSAVYLCASSLPRTGNEQYFGPGTRLTVT.

The chain uses TRBV5-6 and TRBJ2-2; TRBD2 matches at 8 bases. CDR1 is SGHDT and CDR2 is YYEEEE in the germline V gene. J gave up 6 bases and V 4 bases, and 8 bases lay outside the gene matches. This CDR3 region has 15 residues. The CDR3 DNA sequence: TGTGCCAGCAGCCCCACCGGGAGGGCCTCCGGGGAGCTGTTTTTT. It codes for CASSPTGRASGELFF. The variable domain in full, with the rest retrieved from reference TRBV5-6 and TRBJ2-2, is DAGVTQSPTHLIKTRGQQVTLRCSPKSGHDTVSWYQQALGQGPQFIFQYYEEEERQRGNFPDRFSGHQFPNYSSELNVNALLLGDSALYLCASSPTGRASGELFFGEGSRLTVL.

The chain carries TRBV5-1 and TRBJ2-1; 7 bases map to TRBD2. Germline V gives CDR1 SGHRS, CDR2 YFSETQ. V lost 4 bases, J lost 0 bases, and 4 bases stayed unmatched. The CDR3 is 15 amino acids. CDR3 in amino acids: CASSDGRSSYNEQFF. CDR3 nucleotides: TGCGCCAGCAGCGACGGGAGGAGCTCCTACAATGAGCAGTTCTTC.

The J gene is TRBJ2-5, the V gene TRBV18, with D unresolved. The CDR3 has 14 amino acids. From germline, CDR1 is KGHSH and CDR2 LQKENI. Trimming removed 3 bases from V and 3 bases from J, with 11 bases in between. Here the CDR3 reads CASSPAGDEETQYF. In nucleotides, the CDR3 is TGTGCCAGCTCACCGGCCGGTGATGAAGAGACCCAGTACTTC. Filled out from reference TRBV18 and TRBJ2-5, the complete variable domain reads NAGVMQNPRHLVRRRGQEARLRCSPMKGHSHVYWYRQLPEEGLKFMVYLQKENIIDESGMPKERFSAEFPKEGPSILRIQQVVRGDSAAYFCASSPAGDEETQYFGPGTRLLVL.

This clone was picked up one time. CDR3 in amino acids: CASSYADLAMNTEAFF. The CDR3 nucleotides are TGTGCCAGCAGTTACGCAGACCTGGCGATGAACACTGAAGCTTTCTTT. This rearrangement joins TRBV6-5 to TRBJ1-1; D not certain. The length of the CDR3 is 16 residues. The V and J ends lost 2 bases and 0 bases respectively, with 13 bases between them. Germline V gene sequence: CDR1 MNHEY, CDR2 SVGAGI.

J is TRBJ1-5 and V is TRBV5-5; D perhaps matches TRBD1 (6 bases). V lost 0 bases, J lost 1 base, and 8 bases lay in between. Germline loops: CDR1 SGHKS, CDR2 YYEKEE (reference sequence). The CDR3 covers 15 residues. The CDR3 region is CASSLGTGSNQPQHF. The DNA for the CDR3 is TGTGCCAGCAGCTTGGGAACAGGGAGCAATCAGCCCCAGCATTTT. Using reference TRBV5-5 and TRBJ1-5 for the parts outside the CDR3, the full variable domain is DAGVTQSPTHLIKTRGQQVTLRCSPISGHKSVSWYQQVLGQGPQFIFQYYEKEERGRGNFPDRFSARQFPNYSSELNVNALLLGDSALYLCASSLGTGSNQPQHFGDGTRLSIL.

The chain carries TRBV9 and TRBJ2-3, with 7 bases fitting TRBD2. CDR1 is SGDLS, CDR2 YYNGEE, per germline. Trimming removed 5 bases from V and 2 bases from J; junction bases left unmatched: 14. There are 17 residues in the CDR3. CDR3 sequence (DNA): TGTGCCAGCAGTTCCCGAGCTAGGCTAGCGGTCACAGATACGCAGTATTTT. It yields the protein CASSSRARLAVTDTQYF.

This clone was seen once. This chain uses TRBV4-1 with TRBJ1-1; no clear D gene. The CDR3 spans 15 residues. Germline CDR1 is MGHRA and CDR2 is YSYEKL. Trimming pared 2 bases from V and 1 base from J, leaving 11 bases between. CDR3 in DNA: TGCGCCAGCAGCCAACTAAGAGGGCCGAACACTGAAGCTTTCTTT. Its translation is CASSQLRGPNTEAFF.

This clone was recorded only once. The V call is TRBV5-1, the J call TRBJ1-1; D may be TRBD1 (5 bases). The CDR3 contains 15 residues. The V and J ends lost 0 bases and 3 bases respectively, with 12 bases between them. The germline V gene has CDR1 SGHRS and CDR2 YFSETQ. CDR3 DNA sequence: TGCGCCAGCAGCTTGGGTCACGGGGGTGACACTGAAGCTTTCTTT. Protein product: CASSLGHGGDTEAFF.

This chain uses TRBV7-3 with TRBJ2-7; D unclear. V lost 1 base and J lost 0, with 10 bases in between. Germline lookup yields CDR1 SGHTA and CDR2 FQGTGA. CDR3 length: 15 residues. Here the CDR3 DNA reads TGTGCCAGCAGCTTAAAAGGGCCCCCCTCCTACGAGCAGTACTTC. It encodes CASSLKGPPSYEQYF. The full variable domain, its missing parts supplied by reference TRBV7-3 and TRBJ2-7, is GAGVSQTPSNKVTEKGKYVELRCDPISGHTALYWYRQSLGQGPEFLIYFQGTGAADDSGLPNDRFFAVRPEGSVSTLKIQRTERGDSAVYLCASSLKGPPSYEQYFGPGTRLTVT.

The chain is built from TRBV4-2 and TRBJ2-7; D remains ambiguous. Deletions cut 1 base from V and 1 base from J, with 8 bases between. The CDR3 is 14 residues long. Germline-derived CDR1 and CDR2 are LGHNA and YNFKEQ. The DNA of the CDR3 is TGTGCCAGCAGCCAAGGGGGTAGTTCCTACGAGCAGTACTTC. Its translation: CASSQGGSSYEQYF.

The V and J genes are TRBV29-1 and TRBJ2-7, with D possibly TRBD2 on 6 matching bases. The length of the CDR3 is 13 residues. Germline values: CDR1 SQVTM, CDR2 ANQGSEA. V was cut by 6 bases and J by 2 bases, with 14 bases left in between. This chain's CDR3 is CSVAGLQTYEQYF. DNA for the CDR3: TGCAGCGTGGCGGGGCTCCAAACCTACGAGCAGTACTTC.

The V gene is TRBV12-5, the J gene TRBJ1-1; no firm D call. V was pared by 4 bases and J by 6 bases, with 15 bases between. This CDR3 contains 14 residues. Germline loops: CDR1 LGHNT, CDR2 FRNRAP. The CDR3 sequence is CASGSSPLVPEAFF. Here the CDR3 DNA reads TGTGCTAGTGGTTCCTCGCCGCTTGTCCCTGAAGCTTTCTTT.

V gene TRBV5-6 combines with J gene TRBJ2-1; 7 nucleotides align to TRBD2. The germline gives CDR1 SGHDT, CDR2 YYEEEE. The CDR3 has 15 residues. Trimming cost V 0 bases and J 3 bases; bases outside gene matches: 3. This CDR3 reads CASSLGLADYNEQFF. In nucleotides, the CDR3 is TGTGCCAGCAGCTTGGGGCTAGCGGACTACAATGAGCAGTTCTTC.

The chain has TRBV18 and TRBJ1-5; the D is unclear. Germline CDR1 and CDR2: KGHSH and LQKENI. This CDR3 spans 16 amino acids. Deletions cut 6 bases from V and 2 bases from J, with 17 bases between. The CDR3, as DNA: TGTGCCAGCTCCTTCGTAACTCCCCAAGGCAATCAGCCCCAGCATTTT. This translates into CASSFVTPQGNQPQHF.

The chain is built from TRBV6-1 and TRBJ1-5, with 9 bases lining up with TRBD1. This CDR3 region has 15 residues. CDR1 and CDR2 (germline): MNHNS, SASEGT. The junction had 7 bases not matched to a gene; V was cut back by 8 bases and J by 2 bases. The chain's CDR3 is CASGPTGGGNQPQHF. For the CDR3, the DNA is TGTGCCAGCGGGCCGACAGGGGGAGGCAATCAGCCCCAGCATTTT.

This chain connects TRBV6-5 to TRBJ1-2, with a weak D call TRBD1 (5 bases). The CDR3 consists of 14 residues. V lost 1 base to trimming and J lost 0 bases, with 6 bases between them. Germline assignment: CDR1 MNHEY and CDR2 SVGAGI. This CDR3 is CASSYWGSNYGYTF. Here the CDR3 DNA reads TGTGCCAGCAGTTACTGGGGGTCTAACTATGGCTACACCTTC.

V gene TRBV7-6 combines with J gene TRBJ1-5, with unresolved D. The V and J ends lost 1 base and 1 base respectively, with 8 bases between them. There are 15 residues in the CDR3. Germline V gives CDR1 SGHVS, CDR2 FNYEAQ. CDR3 protein: CASSLGEASNQPQHF. DNA of the CDR3: TGTGCCAGCAGCTTAGGGGAAGCCAGCAATCAGCCCCAGCATTTT.